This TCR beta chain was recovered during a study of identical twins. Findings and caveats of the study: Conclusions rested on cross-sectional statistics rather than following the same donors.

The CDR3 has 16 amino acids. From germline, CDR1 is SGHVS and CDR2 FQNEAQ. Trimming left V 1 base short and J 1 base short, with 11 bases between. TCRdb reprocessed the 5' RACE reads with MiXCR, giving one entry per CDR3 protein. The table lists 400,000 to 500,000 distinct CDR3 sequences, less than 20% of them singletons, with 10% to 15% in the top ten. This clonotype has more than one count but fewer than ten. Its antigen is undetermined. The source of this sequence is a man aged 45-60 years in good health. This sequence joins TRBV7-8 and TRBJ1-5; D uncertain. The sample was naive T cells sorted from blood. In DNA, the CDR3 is TGTGCCAGCAGCTTAGGACGTAATAGGAGCAATCAGCCCCAGCATTTT. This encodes CASSLGRNRSNQPQHF.